The present T cell receptor beta chain was sequenced within a study of T cell changes during pregnancy in multiple sclerosis. This CDR3 has 12 amino acids. The V gene's germline CDR1 is SEHNR and CDR2 FQNEAQ (reference sequence). V lost 6 bases and J 0 bases, leaving 6 bases between the germline ends. Data came from immunoSEQ multiplex PCR; TCRdb stores just in-frame clones and leaves some out. Found here are tens of thousands of clones, about 88% of them singletons; the top ten hold around 7.2%. The V call is TRBV7-9, the J call TRBJ2-7; D is ambiguous. This clonotype originated in a female donor with multiple sclerosis, enrolled in a pregnancy study. Source: CD8+ T cells from peripheral blood mononuclear cells, taken in the third trimester of pregnancy. Written as DNA, the CDR3 is TGTGCCAGCAGAGAGGCCTCCTACGAGCAGTACTTC. Protein product: CASREASYEQYF.